In this sample, the clone carrying this T cell receptor beta chain turned up a few times. Its antigen is still unknown. A junction end diverges from the germline sequence, so it may reflect a read error. The data are from a study of Graves' ophthalmopathy and Graves' hyperthyroidism. From fresh peripheral blood, 10 ml in volume, the PBMCs were obtained. RNA served as the template for amplifying TCR beta CDR3 regions. After a first-round RT-PCR with HTBI primers, a second-round multiplex PCR was run. TCRdb passed the multiplex PCR reads through MiXCR, listing each CDR3 protein once. The table lists 650,000 to 900,000 distinct CDR3 sequences, about 44% of them singletons. General study findings and limits: The model flagged ophthalmopathy progression at 65% to 71% sensitivity and 72% to 85% specificity. Most thyroid clonotypes with frequency above 0.001 were detected in blood too. Sensitivity reached over 85% and specificity 81.08% for a 13-signature model separating ophthalmopathy from stable hyperthyroidism.

The germline CDR1 and CDR2 sequences are LNHDA and SQIVND (reference sequence). The CDR3 covers 16 residues. The chain combines TRBV19 with TRBJ2-6, with a tentative D call TRBD2 (6 bases). This clonotype originated in an adult man with Graves' ophthalmopathy. The sample consisted of peripheral blood. CDR3: CASRIAVGSGANVLTF. For the CDR3, the DNA is TGTGCCAGTAGGATAGCGGTGGGCTCTGGGGCCAACGTCCTGACTTTC.